The T cell receptor beta chain under discussion was sequenced for a study of human thymus T cells. Study outcomes and limitations: Repertoires sampled from thymus and blood appeared biased in V and J gene usage. As related research reported, thymic repertoires overlapped highly among unrelated individuals.

Germline V gene data show CDR1 as MNHNS and CDR2 as SASEGT. There are 13 residues in the CDR3. A remark on this clone: Its antigen remains unknown. Germline is not matched at one junction end, which may reflect a read error.

The source of the thymus tissue was resections taken during corrective heart surgery. Infants, healthy and Finnish, who were having corrective surgery for congenital heart defects served as donors. Produced via immunoSEQ multiplex PCR; TCRdb's table is partial and in-frame only. The sample lists 75,000 to 90,000 clones, approximately 96% occurring once. The sequence came from a boy under two years old with a congenital heart defect but otherwise immunologically healthy. Input material: thymus tissue. The V and J genes are TRBV6-1 and TRBJ2-7; TRBD1 matches at 12 bases. The DNA of the CDR3 is TGTGCCAGCAGTGAAAATAAAGGGACAGGGGGCCTATTC. Its translation: CASSENKGTGGLF.